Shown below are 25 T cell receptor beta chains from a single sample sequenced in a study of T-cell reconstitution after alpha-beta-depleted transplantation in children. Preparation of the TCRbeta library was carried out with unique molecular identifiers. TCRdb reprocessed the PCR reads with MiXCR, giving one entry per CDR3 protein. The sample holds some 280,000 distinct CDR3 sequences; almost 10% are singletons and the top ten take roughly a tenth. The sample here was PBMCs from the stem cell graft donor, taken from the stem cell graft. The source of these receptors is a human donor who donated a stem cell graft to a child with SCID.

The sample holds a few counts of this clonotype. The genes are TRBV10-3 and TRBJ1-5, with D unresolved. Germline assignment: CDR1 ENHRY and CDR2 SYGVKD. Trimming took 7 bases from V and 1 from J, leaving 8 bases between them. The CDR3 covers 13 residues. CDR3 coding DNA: TGTGCCATCACTCAGGACAGCAATCAGCCCCAGCATTTT. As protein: CAITQDSNQPQHF.

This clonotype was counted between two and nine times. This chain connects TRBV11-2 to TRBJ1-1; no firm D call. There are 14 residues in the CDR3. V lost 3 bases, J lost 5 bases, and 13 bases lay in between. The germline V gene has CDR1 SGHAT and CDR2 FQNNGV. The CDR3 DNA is TGTGCCAGCAGCTTTACACAGCCGGGAACTGAAGCTTTCTTT. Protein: CASSFTQPGTEAFF.

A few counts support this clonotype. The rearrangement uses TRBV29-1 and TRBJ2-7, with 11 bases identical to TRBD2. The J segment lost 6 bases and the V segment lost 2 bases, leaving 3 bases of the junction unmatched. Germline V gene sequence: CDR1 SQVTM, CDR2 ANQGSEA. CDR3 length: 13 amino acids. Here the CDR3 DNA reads TGCAGCGTTGAAATAGCGGGGGGGCGCGAGCAGTACTTC. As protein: CSVEIAGGREQYF.

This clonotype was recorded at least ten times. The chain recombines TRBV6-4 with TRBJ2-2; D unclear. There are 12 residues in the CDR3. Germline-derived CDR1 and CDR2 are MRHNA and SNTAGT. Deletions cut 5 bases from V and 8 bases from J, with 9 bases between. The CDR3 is CASSTRSGELFF. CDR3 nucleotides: TGTGCCAGCAGTACCAGGTCGGGGGAGCTGTTTTTT.

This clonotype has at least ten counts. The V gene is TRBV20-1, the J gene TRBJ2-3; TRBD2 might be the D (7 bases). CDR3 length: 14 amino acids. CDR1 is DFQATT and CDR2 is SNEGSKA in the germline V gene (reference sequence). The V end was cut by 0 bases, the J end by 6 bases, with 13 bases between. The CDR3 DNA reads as TGCAGTGCTAGAGAAGGGGGAGGGGCCGATACGCAGTATTTT. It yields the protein CSAREGGGADTQYF.

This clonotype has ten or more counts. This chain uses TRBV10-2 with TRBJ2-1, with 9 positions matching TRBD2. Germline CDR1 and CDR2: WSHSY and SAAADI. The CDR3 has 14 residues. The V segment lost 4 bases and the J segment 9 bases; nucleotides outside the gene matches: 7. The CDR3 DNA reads TGCGCCAGCAGTGCGGGCGGGGGGGCTCTTGAGCAGTTCTTC. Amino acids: CASSAGGGALEQFF.

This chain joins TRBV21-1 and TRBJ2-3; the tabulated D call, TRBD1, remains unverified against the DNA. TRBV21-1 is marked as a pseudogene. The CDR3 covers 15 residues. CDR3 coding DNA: TGTGCCAGCAGCAAAGGGGGACAGGGAGCAGATACGCAGTATTTT. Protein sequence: CASSKGGQGADTQYF.

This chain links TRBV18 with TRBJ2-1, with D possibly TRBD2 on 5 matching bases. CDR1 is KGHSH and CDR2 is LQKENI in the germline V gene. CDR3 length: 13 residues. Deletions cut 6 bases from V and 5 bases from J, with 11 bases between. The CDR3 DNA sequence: TGTGCCAGCTCTTATCCGGGGAACAATGAGCAGTTCTTC. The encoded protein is CASSYPGNNEQFF.

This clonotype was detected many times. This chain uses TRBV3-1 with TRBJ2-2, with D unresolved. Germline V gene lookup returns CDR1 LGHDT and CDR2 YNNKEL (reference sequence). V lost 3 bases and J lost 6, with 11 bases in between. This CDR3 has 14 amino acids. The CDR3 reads CASSHRGEAGELFF. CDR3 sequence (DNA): TGTGCCAGCAGCCATCGCGGTGAGGCCGGGGAGCTGTTTTTT.

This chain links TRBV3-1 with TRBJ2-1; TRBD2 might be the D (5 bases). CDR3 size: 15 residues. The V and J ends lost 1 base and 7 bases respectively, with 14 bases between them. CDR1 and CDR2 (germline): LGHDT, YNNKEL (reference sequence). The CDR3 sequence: CASSQAGGWANEQFF. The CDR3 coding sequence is TGTGCCAGCAGCCAAGCCGGCGGGTGGGCAAATGAGCAGTTCTTC.

The CDR3 loop reads CASSPTGSTDTQYF. The DNA for the CDR3 is TGTGCCAGCAGCCCGACAGGTAGCACAGATACGCAGTATTTT. The rearrangement uses TRBV7-3 and TRBJ2-3; the D gene is possibly TRBD1 (6 bases). From germline, CDR1 is SGHTA and CDR2 FQGTGA. This CDR3 comprises 14 residues. Trimming removed 5 bases from V and 0 bases from J, with 9 bases in between.

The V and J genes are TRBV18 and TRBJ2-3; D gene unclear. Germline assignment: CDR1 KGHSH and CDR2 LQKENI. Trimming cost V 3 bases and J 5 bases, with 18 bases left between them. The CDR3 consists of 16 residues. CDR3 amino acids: CASSPAEFLAGDTQYF. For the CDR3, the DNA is TGTGCCAGCTCACCTGCTGAGTTTCTTGCTGGAGATACGCAGTATTTT.

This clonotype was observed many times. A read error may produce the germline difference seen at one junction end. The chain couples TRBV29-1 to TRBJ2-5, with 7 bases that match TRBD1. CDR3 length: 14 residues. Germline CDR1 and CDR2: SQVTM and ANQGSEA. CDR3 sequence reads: CSVEDSRIGDRAKF. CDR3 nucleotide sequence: TGCAGCGTTGAAGATAGTCGGATCGGAGACAGGGCCAAATTC. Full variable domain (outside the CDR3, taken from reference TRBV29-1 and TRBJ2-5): SAVISQKPSRDICQRGTSLTIQCQVDSQVTMMFWYRQQPGQSLTLIATANQGSEATYESGFVIDKFPISRPNLTFSTLTVSNMSPEDSSIYLCSVEDSRIGDRAKFGPGTRLLVL.

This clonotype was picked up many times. CDR3 amino acids: CASSQWADTQYF. The CDR3, as DNA: TGTGCCAGCAGCCAATGGGCGGATACGCAGTATTTT. The gene calls are TRBV16 and TRBJ2-3, with no clear D. The V end lost 1 base, the J end lost 6 bases, and 5 bases lay between the germline ends. The CDR3 totals 12 residues. CDR1 and CDR2 (germline): KGHSY, FQNENV. The variable domain in full, completed from reference TRBV16 and TRBJ2-3, reads GEEVAQTPKHLVRGEGQKAKLYCAPIKGHSYVFWYQQVLKNEFKFLISFQNENVFDETGMPKERFSAKCLPNSPCSLEIQATKLEDSAVYFCASSQWADTQYFGPGTRLTVL.

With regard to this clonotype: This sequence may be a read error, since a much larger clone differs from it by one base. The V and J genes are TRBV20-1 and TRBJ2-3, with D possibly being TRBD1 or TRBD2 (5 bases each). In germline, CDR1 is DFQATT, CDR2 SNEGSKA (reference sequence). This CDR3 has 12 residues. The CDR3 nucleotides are TGCAGAGCTAGCCCCACCCAAGGGGCGCAGTATTTT. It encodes CRASPTQGAQYF.

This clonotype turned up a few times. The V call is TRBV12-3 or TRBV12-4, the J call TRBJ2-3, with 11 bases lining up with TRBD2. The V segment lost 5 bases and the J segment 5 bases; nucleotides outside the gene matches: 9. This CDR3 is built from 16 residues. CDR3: CASSPPLAGAGDTQYF. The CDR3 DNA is TGTGCCAGCAGTCCCCCACTAGCGGGGGCCGGAGATACGCAGTATTTT.

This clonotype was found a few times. CDR3: CASSPQIRGYTF. The CDR3 coding sequence is TGTGCCAGCAGCCCACAAATCCGTGGCTACACCTTC. V gene TRBV12-3 or TRBV12-4 combines with J gene TRBJ1-2; D call uncertain. The CDR3 is 12 amino acids. V lost 6 bases and J lost 7, with 12 bases in between.

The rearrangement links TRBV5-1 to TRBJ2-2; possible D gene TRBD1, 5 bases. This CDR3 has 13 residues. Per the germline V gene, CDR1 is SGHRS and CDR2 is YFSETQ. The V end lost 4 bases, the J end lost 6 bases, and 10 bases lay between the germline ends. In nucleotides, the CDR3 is TGCGCCAGCAGCGAGGAAGGGGCCGGGGAGCTGTTTTTT. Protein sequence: CASSEEGAGELFF.

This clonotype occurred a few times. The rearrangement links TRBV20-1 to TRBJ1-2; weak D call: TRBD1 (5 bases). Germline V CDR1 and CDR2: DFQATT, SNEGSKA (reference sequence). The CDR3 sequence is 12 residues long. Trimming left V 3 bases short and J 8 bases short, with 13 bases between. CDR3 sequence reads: CSARGSQGGYTF. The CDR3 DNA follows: TGCAGTGCTAGGGGCTCTCAGGGAGGCTACACCTTC.

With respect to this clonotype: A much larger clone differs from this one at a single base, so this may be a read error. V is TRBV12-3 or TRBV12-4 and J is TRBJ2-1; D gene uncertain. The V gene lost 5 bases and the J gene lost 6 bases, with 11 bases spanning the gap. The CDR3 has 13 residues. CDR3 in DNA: TGTGCCAGCAGTGGTCATGGTGCCAATGAGCAGTTCTTC. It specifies CASSGHGANEQFF.

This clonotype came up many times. The CDR3 DNA is TGTGCCAGTAGCAAGGTTGGAGAGACCCAGTACTTC. It yields the protein CASSKVGETQYF. The V and J genes are TRBV19 and TRBJ2-5; no clear D. CDR1 LNHDA and CDR2 SQIVND come from the germline V gene (reference sequence). V shed 6 bases and J shed 4 bases, with 9 bases lying between them. The CDR3 consists of 12 residues.

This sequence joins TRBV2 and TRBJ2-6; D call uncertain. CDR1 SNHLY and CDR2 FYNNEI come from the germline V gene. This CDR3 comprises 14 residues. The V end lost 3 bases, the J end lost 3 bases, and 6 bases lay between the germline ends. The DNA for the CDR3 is TGTGCCAGCAGTGATGAGGTTGGGGCCAACGTCCTGACTTTC. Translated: CASSDEVGANVLTF.

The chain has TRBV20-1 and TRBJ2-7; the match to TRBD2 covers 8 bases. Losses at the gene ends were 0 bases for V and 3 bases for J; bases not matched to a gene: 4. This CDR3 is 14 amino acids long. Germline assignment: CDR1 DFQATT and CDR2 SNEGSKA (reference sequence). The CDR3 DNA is TGCAGTGCTAGAGAAGGTAGCGGGGTCTACGAGCAGTACTTC. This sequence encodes CSAREGSGVYEQYF.

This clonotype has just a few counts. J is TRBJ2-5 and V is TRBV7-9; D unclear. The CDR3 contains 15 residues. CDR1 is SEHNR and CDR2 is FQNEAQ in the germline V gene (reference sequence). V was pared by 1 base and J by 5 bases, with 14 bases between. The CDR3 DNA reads TGTGCCAGCAGCTTAGAACTCAGTTCTGGGGAGACCCAGTACTTC. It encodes CASSLELSSGETQYF.

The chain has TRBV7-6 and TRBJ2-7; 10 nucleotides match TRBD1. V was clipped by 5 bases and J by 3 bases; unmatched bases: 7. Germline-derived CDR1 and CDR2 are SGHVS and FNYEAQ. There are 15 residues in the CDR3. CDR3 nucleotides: TGTGCCAGCAGCCCCGGGGGACAGGGGAACTACGAGCAGTACTTC. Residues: CASSPGGQGNYEQYF.